Listed below are T cell receptor beta chains from one sample, sequenced in a study of cytomegalovirus exposure and HLA in healthy donors. Sequenced by immunoSEQ multiplex PCR; TCRdb stores in-frame clones only, minus some. The sample yields some 200,000 clones, over 75% seen once. Material: PBMCs. The origin of the receptors is a boy younger than 10 in good health and CMV-seronegative. Each CDR3 is given with its conserved first and last residue. The D gene is left open where the match is weak. The size field is filled for only some rows; it gives once, few, many or a size class.

>TRBJ2-3|-|TRBV6-5|TRBD2
TGTGCCAGCAGTTACGATGGGACTAGCGGGGATACGCAGTATTTT
CASSYDGTSGDTQYF
>TRBJ2-5|-|TRBV7-2|TRBD2
TGTGCCAGCAGCTCCGGACTAGGCGGCCAAGAGACCCAGTACTTC
CASSSGLGGQETQYF
>TRBJ1-2|-|TRBV27|-
TGTGCCAGCAGCGAAACTTGGGCCTATGGCTACACCTTC
CASSETWAYGYTF
>TRBJ2-7|-|TRBV7-2|TRBD1
TGTGCCAGCAGCCTTATCAGGGGGTCCTTTTCGGAGCAGTACTTC
CASSLIRGSFSEQYF
>TRBJ1-2|-|TRBV18|TRBD1
TGTGCCAGCTCACCACAAGACGCAGGGGGGTTTAGATCGGATGGCTACACCTTC
CASSPQDAGGFRSDGYTF
>TRBJ1-5|few|TRBV7-8|-
TGTGCCAGCAGCTTGACAGGTAATCAGCCCCAGCATTTT
CASSLTGNQPQHF
>TRBJ1-2|once|TRBV20-1|-
TGCAGTGCTAGCTACTATGGCTACACCTTC
CSASYYGYTF
>TRBJ2-7|few|TRBV5-4|-
TGTGCCAGCAGCTGGGGGCTCTCCTACGAGCAGTACTTC
CASSWGLSYEQYF
>TRBJ2-3|-|TRBV28|-
TGTGCCAGCAGATCGTCAATAGATATGCAGTATTTT
CASRSSIDMQYF
>TRBJ2-1|-|TRBV5-1|-
TGCGCCAGCAGCTTGGGGGGGGGACAGGCATACAATGAGCAGTTCTTC
CASSLGGGQAYNEQFF
>TRBJ2-7|-|TRBV7-2|-
TGTGCCAGCAGCTTTGCAGGGAACACGTACGAGCAGTACTTC
CASSFAGNTYEQYF